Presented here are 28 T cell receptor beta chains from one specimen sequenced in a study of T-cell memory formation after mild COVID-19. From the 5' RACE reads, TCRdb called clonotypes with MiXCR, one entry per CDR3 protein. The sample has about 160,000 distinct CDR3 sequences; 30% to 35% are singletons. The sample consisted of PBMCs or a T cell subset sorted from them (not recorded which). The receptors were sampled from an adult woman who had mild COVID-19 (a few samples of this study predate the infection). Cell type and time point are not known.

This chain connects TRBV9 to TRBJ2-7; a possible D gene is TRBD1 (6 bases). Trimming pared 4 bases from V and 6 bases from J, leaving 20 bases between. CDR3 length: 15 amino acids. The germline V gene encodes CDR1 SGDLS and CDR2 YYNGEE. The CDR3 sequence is CASSLQGVEFREQYF. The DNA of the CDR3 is TGTGCCAGCAGCCTACAGGGAGTCGAGTTTCGCGAGCAGTACTTC.

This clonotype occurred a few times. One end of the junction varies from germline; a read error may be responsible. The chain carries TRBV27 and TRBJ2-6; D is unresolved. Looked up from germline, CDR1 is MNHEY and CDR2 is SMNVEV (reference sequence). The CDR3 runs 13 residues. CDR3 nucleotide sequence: TGCGCCAGCAGCTTGTCTGGGGCCAACGTCCTGACTTTC. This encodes CASSLSGANVLTF.

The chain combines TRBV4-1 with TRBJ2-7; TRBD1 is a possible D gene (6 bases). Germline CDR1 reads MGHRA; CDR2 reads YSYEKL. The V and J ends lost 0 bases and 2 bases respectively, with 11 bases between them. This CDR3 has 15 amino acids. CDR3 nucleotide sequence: TGCGCCAGCAGCCAAGAAGGGGGTTTACCCTACGAGCAGTACTTC. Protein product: CASSQEGGLPYEQYF.

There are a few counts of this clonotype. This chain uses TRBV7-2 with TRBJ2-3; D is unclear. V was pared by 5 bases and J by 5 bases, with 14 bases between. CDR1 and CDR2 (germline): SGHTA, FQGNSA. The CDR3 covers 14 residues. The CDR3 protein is CASSRLGWGDTQYF. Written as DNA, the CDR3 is TGTGCCAGCAGCCGATTAGGTTGGGGAGATACGCAGTATTTT.

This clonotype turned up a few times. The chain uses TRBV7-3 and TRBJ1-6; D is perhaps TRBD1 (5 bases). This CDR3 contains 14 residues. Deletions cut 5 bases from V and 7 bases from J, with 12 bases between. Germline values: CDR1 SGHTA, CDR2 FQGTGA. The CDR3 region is CASSPRGGNSPLHF. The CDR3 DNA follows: TGTGCCAGCAGCCCCCGGGGGGGGAATTCACCCCTCCACTTT.

The CDR3 loop is CASSLRDRPYEQYF. In nucleotides, the CDR3 is TGTGCCAGCAGCTTACGGGACAGACCCTACGAGCAGTACTTC. J is TRBJ2-7 and V is TRBV7-9, with 7 bases lining up with TRBD1. Unmatched junction bases numbered 3, after V lost 2 bases and J lost 2 bases. The CDR3 spans 14 residues. Germline lookup yields CDR1 SEHNR and CDR2 FQNEAQ (reference sequence). Variable domain in full (rest from reference TRBV7-9 and TRBJ2-7): DTGVSQNPRHKITKRGQNVTFRCDPISEHNRLYWYRQTLGQGPEFLTYFQNEAQLEKSRLLSDRFSAERPKGSFSTLEIQRTEQGDSAMYLCASSLRDRPYEQYFGPGTRLTVT.

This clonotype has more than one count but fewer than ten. The CDR3 protein is CASSLVGTSGSNEQFF. The CDR3, as DNA: TGTGCCAGCAGCTTAGTGGGGACTAGCGGGAGCAATGAGCAGTTCTTC. The chain carries TRBV7-2 and TRBJ2-1; 14 bases map to TRBD2. Trimming cost V 1 base and J 6 bases; bases outside gene matches: 2. Germline lookup yields CDR1 SGHTA and CDR2 FQGNSA. There are 16 residues in the CDR3. Supplemented by reference TRBV7-2 and TRBJ2-1, the full variable domain reads GAGVSQSPSNKVTEKGKDVELRCDPISGHTALYWYRQSLGQGLEFLIYFQGNSAPDKSGLPSDRFSAERTGGSVSTLTIQRTQQEDSAVYLCASSLVGTSGSNEQFFGPGTRLTVL.

The CDR3 spells CATSRDPGGIAEAFF. The CDR3, as DNA: TGTGCCACCAGCAGAGATCCAGGGGGCATCGCTGAAGCTTTCTTT. This chain connects TRBV15 to TRBJ1-1; 8 bases fit TRBD1. This CDR3 region has 15 residues. Germline-derived CDR1 and CDR2 are LNHNV and YYDKDF (reference sequence). V lost 0 bases, J lost 6 bases, and 6 bases stayed unmatched.

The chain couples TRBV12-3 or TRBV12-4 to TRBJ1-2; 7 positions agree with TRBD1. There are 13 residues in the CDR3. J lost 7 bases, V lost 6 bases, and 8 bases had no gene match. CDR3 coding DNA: TGTGCCAGCAGCCGCGACAGGGAGAGTGGCTACACCTTC. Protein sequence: CASSRDRESGYTF.

CDR3 DNA: TGTGCCAGCAGCTTACTCCCCCATGAGCAGTTCTTC. It is translated as CASSLLPHEQFF. V usage is TRBV7-9 and J usage is TRBJ2-1; D gene uncertain. V was shortened by 2 bases and J by 8 bases, with 7 bases between the two germline ends. Germline V gene sequence: CDR1 SEHNR, CDR2 FQNEAQ (reference sequence). This CDR3 is built from 12 residues.

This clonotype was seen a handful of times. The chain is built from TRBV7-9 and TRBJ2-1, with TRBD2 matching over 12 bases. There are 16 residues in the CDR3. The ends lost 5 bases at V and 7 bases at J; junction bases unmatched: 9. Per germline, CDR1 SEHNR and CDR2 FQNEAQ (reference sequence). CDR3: CASSARLAGVDNEQFF. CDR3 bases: TGTGCCAGCAGCGCAAGACTAGCGGGAGTTGATAATGAGCAGTTCTTC. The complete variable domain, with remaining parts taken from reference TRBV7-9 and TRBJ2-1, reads DTGVSQNPRHKITKRGQNVTFRCDPISEHNRLYWYRQTLGQGPEFLTYFQNEAQLEKSRLLSDRFSAERPKGSFSTLEIQRTEQGDSAMYLCASSARLAGVDNEQFFGPGTRLTVL.

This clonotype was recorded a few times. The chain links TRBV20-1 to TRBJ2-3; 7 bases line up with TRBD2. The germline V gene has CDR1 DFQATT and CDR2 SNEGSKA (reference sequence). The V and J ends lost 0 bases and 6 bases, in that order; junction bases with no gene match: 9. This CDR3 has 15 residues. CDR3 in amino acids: CSARDPREGSDTQYF. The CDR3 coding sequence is TGCAGTGCTAGAGATCCGAGGGAGGGGAGCGATACGCAGTATTTT.

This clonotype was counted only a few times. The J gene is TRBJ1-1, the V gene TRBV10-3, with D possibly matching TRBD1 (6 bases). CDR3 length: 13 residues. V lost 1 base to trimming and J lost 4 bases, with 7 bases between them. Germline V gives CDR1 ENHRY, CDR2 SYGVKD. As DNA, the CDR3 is TGTGCCATCAGTGAGTTCAGGGGCACTGAAGCTTTCTTT. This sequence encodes CAISEFRGTEAFF.

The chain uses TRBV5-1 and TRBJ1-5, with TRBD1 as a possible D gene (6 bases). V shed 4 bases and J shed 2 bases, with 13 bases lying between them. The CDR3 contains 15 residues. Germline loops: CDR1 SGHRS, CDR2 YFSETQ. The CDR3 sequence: CASSPQGRGNQPQHF. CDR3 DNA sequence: TGCGCCAGCAGCCCACAGGGCCGGGGCAATCAGCCCCAGCATTTT.

The CDR3 region is CASSNGQHWETQYF. The CDR3 DNA follows: TGTGCCAGCAGTAATGGACAGCATTGGGAGACCCAGTACTTC. This chain links TRBV12-3 or TRBV12-4 with TRBJ2-5, with D perhaps TRBD1 (6 bases). The ends were cut back, 5 bases at V and 5 bases at J, with 15 bases in the middle. CDR3 length: 14 amino acids.

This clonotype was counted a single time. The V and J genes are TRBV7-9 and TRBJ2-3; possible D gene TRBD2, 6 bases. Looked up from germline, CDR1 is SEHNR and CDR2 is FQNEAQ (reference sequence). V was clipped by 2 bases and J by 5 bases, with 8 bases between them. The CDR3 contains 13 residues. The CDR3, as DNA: TGTGCCAGCAGCTTATGGGGGGAAGATACGCAGTATTTT. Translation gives CASSLWGEDTQYF.

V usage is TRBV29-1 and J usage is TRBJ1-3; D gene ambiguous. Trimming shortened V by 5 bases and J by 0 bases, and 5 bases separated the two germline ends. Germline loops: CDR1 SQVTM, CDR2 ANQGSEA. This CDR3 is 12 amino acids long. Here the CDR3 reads CSVRTSGNTIYF. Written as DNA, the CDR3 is TGCAGCGTTCGTACCTCTGGAAACACCATATATTTT.

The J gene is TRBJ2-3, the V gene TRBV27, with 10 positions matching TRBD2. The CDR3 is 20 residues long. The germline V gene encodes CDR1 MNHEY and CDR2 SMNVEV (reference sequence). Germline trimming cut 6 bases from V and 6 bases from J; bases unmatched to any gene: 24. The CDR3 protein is CASSFTHSRLAGVDMDTQYF. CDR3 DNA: TGTGCCAGCAGCTTTACCCACTCAAGGCTAGCGGGAGTTGATATGGATACGCAGTATTTT.

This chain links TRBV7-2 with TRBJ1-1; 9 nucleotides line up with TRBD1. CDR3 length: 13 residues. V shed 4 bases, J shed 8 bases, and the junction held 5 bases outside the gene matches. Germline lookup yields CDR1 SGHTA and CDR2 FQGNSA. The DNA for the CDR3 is TGTGCCAGCAGCTCACAGGGGGCGGGGGAAGCTTTCTTT. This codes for CASSSQGAGEAFF.

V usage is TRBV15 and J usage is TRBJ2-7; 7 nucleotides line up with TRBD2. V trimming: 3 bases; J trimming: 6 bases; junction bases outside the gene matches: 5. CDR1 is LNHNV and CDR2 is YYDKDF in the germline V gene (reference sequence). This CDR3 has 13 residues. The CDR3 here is CATSRGGSGEQYF. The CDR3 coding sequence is TGTGCCACCAGCAGGGGAGGGTCGGGCGAGCAGTACTTC.

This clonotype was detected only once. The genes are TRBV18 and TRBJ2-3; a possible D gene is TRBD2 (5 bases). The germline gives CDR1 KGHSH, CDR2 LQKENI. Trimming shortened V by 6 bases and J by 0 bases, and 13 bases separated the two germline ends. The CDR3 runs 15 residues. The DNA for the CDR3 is TGTGCCAGCTCCGGGAACAGCTTTAGCACAGATACGCAGTATTTT. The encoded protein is CASSGNSFSTDTQYF. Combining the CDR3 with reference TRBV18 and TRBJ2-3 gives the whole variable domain NAGVMQNPRHLVRRRGQEARLRCSPMKGHSHVYWYRQLPEEGLKFMVYLQKENIIDESGMPKERFSAEFPKEGPSILRIQQVVRGDSAAYFCASSGNSFSTDTQYFGPGTRLTVL.

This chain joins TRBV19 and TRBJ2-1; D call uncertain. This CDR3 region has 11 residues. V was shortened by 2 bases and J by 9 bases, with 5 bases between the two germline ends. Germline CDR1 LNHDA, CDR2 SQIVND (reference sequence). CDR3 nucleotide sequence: TGTGCCAGTAGTATATGGGGTGAGCAGTTCTTC. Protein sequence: CASSIWGEQFF. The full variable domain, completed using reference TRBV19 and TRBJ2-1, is DGGITQSPKYLFRKEGQNVTLSCEQNLNHDAMYWYRQDPGQGLRLIYYSQIVNDFQKGDIAEGYSVSREKKESFPLTVTSAQKNPTAFYLCASSIWGEQFFGPGTRLTVL.

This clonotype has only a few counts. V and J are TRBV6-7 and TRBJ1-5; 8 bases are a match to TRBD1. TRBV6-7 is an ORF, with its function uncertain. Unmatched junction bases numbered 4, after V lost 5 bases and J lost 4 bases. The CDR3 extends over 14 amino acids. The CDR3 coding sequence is TGTGCCAGCAGTAACCGGGACAGGAATCAGCCCCAGCATTTT. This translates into CASSNRDRNQPQHF.

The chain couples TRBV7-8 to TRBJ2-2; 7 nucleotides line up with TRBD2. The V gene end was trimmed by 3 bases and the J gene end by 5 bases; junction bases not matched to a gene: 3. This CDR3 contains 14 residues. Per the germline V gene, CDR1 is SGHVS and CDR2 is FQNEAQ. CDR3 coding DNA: TGTGCCAGCAGCTTGGGGGAGGGAACCGGGGAGCTGTTTTTT. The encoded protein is CASSLGEGTGELFF. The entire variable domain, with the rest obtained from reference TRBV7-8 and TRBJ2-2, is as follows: GAGVSQSPRYKVAKRGQDVALRCDPISGHVSLFWYQQALGQGPEFLTYFQNEAQLDKSGLPSDRFFAERPEGSVSTLKIQRTQQEDSAVYLCASSLGEGTGELFFGEGSRLTVL.

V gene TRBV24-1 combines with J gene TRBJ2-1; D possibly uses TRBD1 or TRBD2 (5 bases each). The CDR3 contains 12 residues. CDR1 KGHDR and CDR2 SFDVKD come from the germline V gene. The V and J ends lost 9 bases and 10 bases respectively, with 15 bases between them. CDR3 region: CATANPRGEQFF. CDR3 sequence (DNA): TGTGCCACCGCCAACCCGAGGGGCGAGCAGTTCTTC.

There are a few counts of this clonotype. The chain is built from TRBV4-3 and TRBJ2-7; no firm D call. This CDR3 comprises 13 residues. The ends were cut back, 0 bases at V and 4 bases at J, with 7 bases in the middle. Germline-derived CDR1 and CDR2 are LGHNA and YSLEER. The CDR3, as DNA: TGCGCCAGCAGCCAAGATGTGGATTACGAGCAGTACTTC. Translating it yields CASSQDVDYEQYF.

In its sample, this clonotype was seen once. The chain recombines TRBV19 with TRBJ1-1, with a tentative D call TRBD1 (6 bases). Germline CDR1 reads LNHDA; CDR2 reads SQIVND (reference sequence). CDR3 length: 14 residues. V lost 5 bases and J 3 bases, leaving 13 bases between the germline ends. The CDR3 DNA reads TGTGCCAGTAGTTGGGGGGGCGGACACACTGAAGCTTTCTTT. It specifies CASSWGGGHTEAFF. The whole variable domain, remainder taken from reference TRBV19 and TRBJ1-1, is DGGITQSPKYLFRKEGQNVTLSCEQNLNHDAMYWYRQDPGQGLRLIYYSQIVNDFQKGDIAEGYSVSREKKESFPLTVTSAQKNPTAFYLCASSWGGGHTEAFFGQGTRLTVV.

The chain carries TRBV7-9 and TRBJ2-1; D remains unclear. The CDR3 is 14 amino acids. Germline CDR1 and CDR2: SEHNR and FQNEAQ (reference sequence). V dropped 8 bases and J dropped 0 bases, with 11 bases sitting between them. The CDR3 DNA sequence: TGTGCCAGCGGACCGAACAGCTCCTACAATGAGCAGTTCTTC. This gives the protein CASGPNSSYNEQFF.